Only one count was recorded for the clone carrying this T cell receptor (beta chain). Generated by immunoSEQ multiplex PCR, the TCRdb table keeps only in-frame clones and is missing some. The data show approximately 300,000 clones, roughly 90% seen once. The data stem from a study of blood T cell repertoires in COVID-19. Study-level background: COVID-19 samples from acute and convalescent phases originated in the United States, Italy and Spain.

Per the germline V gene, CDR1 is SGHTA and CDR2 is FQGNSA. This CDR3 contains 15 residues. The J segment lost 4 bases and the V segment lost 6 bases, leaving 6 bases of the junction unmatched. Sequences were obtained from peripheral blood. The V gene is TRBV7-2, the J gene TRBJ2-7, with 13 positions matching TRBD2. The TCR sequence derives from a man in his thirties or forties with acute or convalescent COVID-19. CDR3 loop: CASSPTSGGSYEQYF. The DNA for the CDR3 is TGTGCCAGCAGTCCGACTAGCGGGGGGTCGTACGAGCAGTACTTC.